Below, one T cell receptor beta chain is given with its context. Per the germline V gene, CDR1 is SQVTM and CDR2 is ANQGSEA. The CDR3 is 13 amino acids. The trim removed 3 bases at V and 10 bases at J, leaving 8 bases unmatched. The data stem from a study of shared clonotypes between healthy human individuals. Libraries were prepared by immunoSEQ multiplex PCR; TCRdb keeps only in-frame clonotypes and omits some of them. The repertoire includes some 530,000 clones, around 85% of them detected once, and 12% sits in the top ten. The genes are TRBV29-1 and TRBJ2-1; 8 nucleotides line up with TRBD2. This sequence was found in a woman aged 40 to 50 in good health. Some clones in this sample may be carry-over from other donors' samples. Sequenced sample: PBMCs. The CDR3 reads CSVDTAGVREQFF. The CDR3, as DNA: TGCAGCGTTGATACAGCGGGAGTACGCGAGCAGTTCTTC.